This T cell receptor (beta chain) was profiled in a study of blood T cell repertoires in COVID-19 (dated by TCRdb to about 2020). About the investigation overall: Collaborator samples came from the United States, Italy and Spain and covered acute and convalescent phases of COVID-19. The material from the prospective study consisted of cDNA or gDNA derived from T cells, B-cell-depleted T cells, or PBMCs. The dataset comprised deeply sampled blood TCRbeta repertoires from subjects exposed to, actively infected with, or recovered from COVID-19. The repertoires were released in a freely available public database intended as a resource for research on the immune response to SARS-CoV-2. The samples were drawn from two sources: the first 160 participants of the ongoing ImmuneRACE study, and fewer than 1,500 subjects contributed by 6 global collaborators. The sample metadata nearly always contained a de-identified subject ID, COVID-19 status, age in years and sex. HLA class I and class II types, where available, came from metadata supplied by the sample provider rather than from assay-based typing. Study-wide conclusions, independent of this receptor: How much clinical and demographic metadata was included differed by source and by participant, and the metadata was provided uncurated.

Enrolling through a virtual design, the prospective study's participants ranged in age from roughly 18 to 89 years and lived across some 23 United States geographic areas. In the prospective study, cohorts were assigned on the basis of participant-reported clinical history obtained from a screening survey and a study questionnaire. Recovered participants in ImmuneRACE Cohort 3 were defined by two consecutive negative NP/OP PCR tests, clearance by a healthcare professional, or resolution of symptoms. Each participant in the prospective study had whole blood, serum and a nasopharyngeal or oropharyngeal swab collected by mobile phlebotomists. Prospective study participants could optionally give additional blood draws and questionnaires over an approximately two-month period. Before DNA extraction, blood samples from the prospective study were shipped at room temperature or frozen. A note on this clone: This receptor's antigen is unknown. No much larger clone exists at a distance of one base, and base qualities are not known.

TCRbeta CDR3 regions were amplified from genomic DNA by means of the immunoSEQ Assay, a bias-controlled multiplex PCR. As for the authors' bioinformatics: Within the assay, amplification of reference gene primers was used to estimate how many nucleated cells each sample contained. Sequence reads were collapsed and filtered to measure the absolute abundance of every unique TCRbeta CDR3 rearrangement. For each sample, productive Simpson clonality was calculated by taking the square root of Simpson's diversity index across productive rearrangements. TCRdb holds this immuneACCESS table with in-frame rearrangements only. Some clones are missing; in checked studies, unresolved V genes explain under half, and the rest has no known cause. V and J calls and clone size are given by that table; D and trimming were obtained from the DNA. The sample data list around 270,000 clones, and around 85% of these were observed just once. The ten top clones hold around 4.5% of the sample.

V lost 3 bases and J lost 1 base, and the count of bases not matched to a germline gene is 3. From the cysteine through the phenylalanine, the CDR3 covers 13 amino acids. The CDR3 DNA has 39 bases and is translated from base 1. Based on the germline V gene (reference sequence), the CDR1 and CDR2 sequences are GTSNPN and SVGIG. The chain is assembled from TRBV30 and TRBJ2-7; the central 7 bases match TRBD1. The source material was PBMCs or T cells enriched from blood (not recorded which). The receptor was isolated from a woman in her 30s who had recovered from COVID-19. The nucleotide sequence is TGTGCCTGGAGACCACAGGGGTCCTACGAGCAGTACTTC. The translation is CAWRPQGSYEQYF.